The 11 T cell receptor beta chains below were found in one sample sequenced in a study of blood T cell repertoires in COVID-19. Only in-frame clones appear in the TCRdb table, and some are missing; sequencing was by immunoSEQ multiplex PCR. The table includes under 300,000 clones, more than 85% detected once. Specimen: PBMCs or T cells enriched from blood (not recorded which). The receptors shown here come from a man in his forties who had recovered from COVID-19.

This clone was recorded only once. The chain employs TRBV5-1 and TRBJ2-1; 16 positions agree with TRBD2. The CDR3 loop spans 19 amino acids. The junction had 9 bases not matched to a gene; V was cut back by 2 bases and J by 4 bases. The germline V gene has CDR1 SGHRS and CDR2 YFSETQ. The CDR3 DNA is TGCGCCAGCAGCTTTAAGGGACTAGCGGGAGGGAAAGGATACAATGAGCAGTTCTTC. It specifies CASSFKGLAGGKGYNEQFF.

This chain connects TRBV6-5 to TRBJ1-4; D uncertain. Germline V lookup: CDR1 MNHEY, CDR2 SVGAGI. The CDR3 spans 14 residues. V dropped 5 bases and J dropped 0 bases, with 7 bases sitting between them. The chain's CDR3 is CASSREATNEKLFF. In nucleotides, the CDR3 is TGTGCCAGCAGTCGGGAAGCAACTAATGAAAAACTGTTTTTT.

V gene TRBV19 combines with J gene TRBJ2-4; the D is unclear. The CDR3 runs 14 residues. Germline V gene lookup returns CDR1 LNHDA and CDR2 SQIVND (reference sequence). V was shortened by 6 bases and J by 0 bases, with 9 bases between the two germline ends. CDR3 nucleotide sequence: TGTGCCAGTAGCCCTGGGCTAGCCAAAAACATTCAGTACTTC. Amino acids: CASSPGLAKNIQYF.

The chain couples TRBV12-5 to TRBJ1-3; 8 bases align to TRBD1. The ends lost 2 bases at V and 4 bases at J; junction bases unmatched: 13. The CDR3 runs to 18 residues. The germline gives CDR1 LGHNT, CDR2 FRNRAP. The CDR3 loop reads CASGLSTQGARDGNTIYF. The CDR3 DNA sequence: TGTGCTAGTGGTTTGTCGACCCAGGGGGCGAGGGACGGAAACACCATATATTTT. Based on the CDR3 plus reference TRBV12-5 and TRBJ1-3, the full variable domain is DARVTQTPRHKVTEMGQEVTMRCQPILGHNTVFWYRQTMMQGLELLAYFRNRAPLDDSGMPKDRFSAEMPDATLATLKIQPSEPRDSAVYFCASGLSTQGARDGNTIYFGEGSWLTVV.

The chain has TRBV11-2 and TRBJ2-5, with D possibly being TRBD1 (6 bases). Trimming took off 4 bases at V and 4 bases at J, with 13 bases between the two ends. From germline, CDR1 is SGHAT and CDR2 FQNNGV. This CDR3 comprises 14 residues. CDR3 sequence (DNA): TGTGCCAGCAGCTCCGTACAGGGACGAGAGACCCAGTACTTC. Translating it yields CASSSVQGRETQYF.

This rearrangement joins TRBV12-3 or TRBV12-4 to TRBJ1-4; maybe TRBD1 (5 bases). There are 13 residues in the CDR3. V shed 4 bases and J shed 8 bases, with 11 bases lying between them. DNA for the CDR3: TGTGCCAGCAGTTCTAGGGGTCGGGAAAAACTGTTTTTT. Its protein product is CASSSRGREKLFF.

CDR3 region: CASSLTGSPLHF. DNA of the CDR3: TGTGCCAGCAGCCTTACGGGTTCACCCCTCCACTTT. The rearrangement links TRBV2 to TRBJ1-6; D ambiguous. This CDR3 comprises 12 residues. Germline loops: CDR1 SNHLY, CDR2 FYNNEI. V was clipped by 6 bases and J by 9 bases, with 9 bases between them.

This chain joins TRBV6-5 and TRBJ1-5; TRBD1 matches at 7 bases. The CDR3 runs to 15 residues. Per the germline V gene, CDR1 is MNHEY and CDR2 is SVGAGI. The V segment lost 4 bases and the J segment 0 bases; nucleotides outside the gene matches: 3. DNA for the CDR3: TGTGCCAGCAGTTGGGACAGAAATAGCAATCAGCCCCAGCATTTT. It encodes CASSWDRNSNQPQHF.

The genes are TRBV11-2 and TRBJ2-7; 10 bases align to TRBD2. Germline assignment: CDR1 SGHAT and CDR2 FQNNGV. The CDR3 spans 15 residues. Trimming removed 1 base from V and 6 bases from J; junction bases left unmatched: 6. The CDR3 sequence: CASSLVASGSPEQYF. In DNA form, the CDR3 reads TGTGCCAGCAGCTTAGTGGCTAGCGGGAGTCCCGAGCAGTACTTC.

The chain links TRBV10-3 to TRBJ1-2; D call uncertain. The V end was cut by 5 bases, the J end by 4 bases, with 14 bases between. From germline, CDR1 is ENHRY and CDR2 SYGVKD. CDR3 length equals 14 residues. The CDR3 here is CAISSPRVSYGYTF. As DNA, the CDR3 is TGTGCCATCAGTTCCCCACGGGTATCCTATGGCTACACCTTC.

V is TRBV10-2 and J is TRBJ2-2; D is possibly TRBD2 (5 bases). Trimming took 7 bases from V and 0 from J, leaving 12 bases between them. The V gene's germline CDR1 is WSHSY and CDR2 SAAADI. The CDR3 has 15 residues. DNA for the CDR3: TGCGCCAGCACCGGGGAGAGGGCGAACACCGGGGAGCTGTTTTTT. This translates into CASTGERANTGELFF.